The table lists the clone carrying this TCR beta chain with a few counts. This sample is part of a study of blood T cell repertoires in COVID-19. Turning to the study itself: The analysed material was cDNA or gDNA that came from T cells, B-cell-depleted T cells, or PBMCs.

The Seattle patients joined while their infection was active and were tracked longitudinally afterward. CDR1 LGHDT and CDR2 YNNKEL come from the germline V gene (reference sequence). V was clipped by 4 bases and J by 6 bases; unmatched bases: 8. CDR3 length: 15 residues. As processed by the authors: Reference gene primer amplification yielded estimated nucleated cell counts. The method was immunoSEQ multiplex PCR; TCRdb's version includes in-frame clones alone and lacks a portion of them. The DNA was the basis for D and trimming; V, J and clone size are from that table. The sample contains roughly 75,000 clones, approximately 86% of which appear only once.

This receptor was taken from an elderly man with COVID-19, enrolled during active disease. The sequenced sample was peripheral blood. The J gene is TRBJ1-2, the V gene TRBV3-1 (or the pseudogene TRBV3-2), with TRBD1 identical over 10 bases. The chain's CDR3 is CASSRGQGRANGYTF. The CDR3 DNA sequence: TGTGCCAGCAGCCGGGGACAGGGGAGAGCTAATGGCTACACCTTC.